Given below is one T cell receptor (beta chain) in context. The authors' processing: Amplification of reference gene primers provided the estimated nucleated cell counts. The method was immunoSEQ multiplex PCR; TCRdb's version includes in-frame clones alone and lacks a portion of them. Clonal size and the V and J genes are those of that table, whereas D and trimming came from the DNA. The table records approximately 220,000 clones, more than 65% of them present only once. The data were obtained in a study of blood T cell repertoires in COVID-19. Study-level information: Acute-phase and convalescent COVID-19 samples originated in the United States, Italy and Spain. T cells, B-cell-depleted T cells, or PBMCs supplied cDNA or gDNA.

The TCR was taken from a woman under 40 who had recovered from COVID-19. Input material: peripheral blood.

In DNA, the CDR3 is TGTGCCAGCAGCATGACAGGGGGCGAGCAGTACTTC. Protein product: CASSMTGGEQYF. V gene TRBV5-4 combines with J gene TRBJ2-7; 9 nucleotides agree with TRBD1. Germline assignment: CDR1 SGHNT and CDR2 YYREEE (reference sequence). The junction had 2 bases not matched to a gene; V was cut back by 4 bases and J by 6 bases. The CDR3 loop spans 12 amino acids.